The 18 T cell receptor beta chains below all came from one sample that was sequenced in a study of control samples from healthy donors and cancer patients. Some clones are missing from TCRdb's copy, which holds only in-frame ones; the method was immunoSEQ multiplex PCR. Among 40,000 to 55,000 clones, 60% to 80% were seen once, and the ten largest hold more than 15%. The sequenced sample was formalin-fixed, paraffin-embedded tissue. The receptors here all came from a male donor with melanoma.

This clone was counted a few times. The rearrangement uses TRBV7-9 and TRBJ2-3; D unresolved. Per germline, CDR1 SEHNR and CDR2 FQNEAQ (reference sequence). This CDR3 has 15 residues. V lost 5 bases and J 2 bases, leaving 14 bases between the germline ends. CDR3 nucleotides: TGTGCCAGCAGCCCTGGAAACGGTGCCACAGATACGCAGTATTTT. Translation gives CASSPGNGATDTQYF.

This sequence joins TRBV5-4 and TRBJ2-2; 11 bases align to TRBD2. CDR3 length: 16 residues. V trimming: 4 bases; J trimming: 7 bases; junction bases outside the gene matches: 9. Germline V gene sequence: CDR1 SGHNT, CDR2 YYREEE (reference sequence). The CDR3 loop reads CASSNSGRAGVGELFF. The CDR3 bases are TGTGCCAGCAGCAATAGCGGGAGGGCCGGTGTCGGGGAGCTGTTTTTT.

V is TRBV11-2 and J is TRBJ2-4; 9 nucleotides match TRBD1. The CDR3 runs to 17 residues. V was clipped by 0 bases and J by 9 bases; unmatched bases: 12. The germline CDR1 and CDR2 sequences are SGHAT and FQNNGV. CDR3 loop: CASSLEGQGWTFGIQYF. In DNA form, the CDR3 reads TGTGCCAGCAGCTTAGAGGGACAGGGCTGGACATTTGGCATTCAGTACTTC.

This clone has more than one count but fewer than ten. The gene calls are TRBV30 and TRBJ2-7, with D tentatively TRBD1 (5 bases). This CDR3 has 13 residues. The germline V and J ends were trimmed by 2 bases and 4 bases, with 12 bases remaining between them. Germline V gene data show CDR1 as GTSNPN and CDR2 as SVGIG (reference sequence). DNA of the CDR3: TGTGCCTGGAGTTTTTCTGGGGCGTACGAGCAGTACTTC. As protein: CAWSFSGAYEQYF.

V usage is TRBV5-1 and J usage is TRBJ2-2; 12 nucleotides match TRBD2. CDR1 and CDR2 from the germline V gene are SGHRS and YFSETQ. The trim removed 1 base at V and 10 bases at J, leaving 8 bases unmatched. The length of the CDR3 is 16 residues. CDR3 DNA sequence: TGCGCCAGCAGCTTGACCGGGACTAGCGGGTTGGAGGAGCTGTTTTTT. Protein product: CASSLTGTSGLEELFF.

About this clone: One base away lies a much larger clone, so this may be a sequencing read error. V usage is TRBV10-1 and J usage is TRBJ2-5; possible D gene TRBD2, 6 bases. This CDR3 spans 15 amino acids. Germline loops: CDR1 WNHNN, CDR2 SYGVQD (reference sequence). V lost 4 bases and J 5 bases, leaving 17 bases between the germline ends. The CDR3 DNA sequence: TGCGCCAGCAGTGCCCGGACGGGAGACGGGGAGACCCAGTACTTC. Residues: CASSARTGDGETQYF.

V gene TRBV20-1 combines with J gene TRBJ2-7; D might be TRBD2 (6 bases). The CDR3 runs to 11 residues. The germline V gene encodes CDR1 DFQATT and CDR2 SNEGSKA (reference sequence). V lost 7 bases to trimming and J lost 9 bases, with 16 bases between them. The CDR3, as DNA: TGCAGTGACGGTAGGGACTTGGGGCAGTACTTC. This translates into CSDGRDLGQYF.

This clone appeared a single time. The V call is TRBV7-6, the J call TRBJ1-2; TRBD1 aligns across 10 bases. CDR1 is SGHVS and CDR2 is FNYEAQ in the germline V gene. V was pared by 5 bases and J by 8 bases, with 8 bases of the junction left unmatched. This CDR3 is 14 amino acids long. The CDR3 DNA follows: TGTGCCAGCAGCGCCAGGGACAGGGGTTCCGGCTACACCTTC. This codes for CASSARDRGSGYTF. Drawing the rest from reference TRBV7-6 and TRBJ1-2, the complete variable domain is GAGVSQSPRYKVTKRGQDVALRCDPISGHVSLYWYRQALGQGPEFLTYFNYEAQQDKSGLPNDRFSAERPEGSISTLTIQRTEQRDSAMYRCASSARDRGSGYTFGSGTRLTVV.

The chain is built from TRBV28 and TRBJ2-1; D might be TRBD2 (7 bases). The CDR3 runs to 14 residues. In germline, CDR1 is MDHEN, CDR2 SYDVKM. V gave up 8 bases and J gave up 7 bases, with 18 bases separating them. For the CDR3, the DNA is TGTGCCAGCCTAAGCGGGGTAGGGGGGAATGAGCAGTTCTTC. It yields the protein CASLSGVGGNEQFF.

The CDR3: CASRSNPHVRPGNEQFF. CDR3 bases: TGTGCCAGCAGATCCAACCCTCACGTAAGGCCCGGCAATGAGCAGTTCTTC. This chain links TRBV27 with TRBJ2-1; no reliable D call. V was pared by 6 bases and J by 6 bases, with 24 bases between. Germline V lookup: CDR1 MNHEY, CDR2 SMNVEV (reference sequence). This CDR3 is 17 amino acids long.

The rearrangement uses TRBV18 and TRBJ2-2, with D tentatively TRBD1 (6 bases). This CDR3 comprises 15 residues. The V gene's germline CDR1 is KGHSH and CDR2 LQKENI. Trimming left V 3 bases short and J 2 bases short, with 10 bases between. The CDR3 region has the DNA TGTGCCAGCTCACCCTACAGGGATAACACCGGGGAGCTGTTTTTT. Translated, it gives CASSPYRDNTGELFF.

The genes are TRBV9 and TRBJ2-3; 8 bases are a match to TRBD2. The germline CDR1 and CDR2 sequences are SGDLS and YYNGEE. V lost 0 bases, J lost 1 base, and 4 bases stayed unmatched. The CDR3 loop spans 16 amino acids. The CDR3 loop is CASSVADGRGTDTQYF. The CDR3 DNA reads TGTGCCAGCAGCGTAGCGGACGGGAGGGGCACAGATACGCAGTATTTT.

As regards this clone: Other DNA sequences within the sample encode an identical CDR3. V is TRBV5-1 and J is TRBJ2-1; unclear D gene. Germline lookup yields CDR1 SGHRS and CDR2 YFSETQ. The CDR3 sequence is 15 residues long. V was clipped by 4 bases and J by 0 bases, with 11 bases between them. For the CDR3, the DNA is TGCGCCAGCAGCCGCGACTCTAGCTCCTACAATGAGCAGTTCTTC. Protein product: CASSRDSSSYNEQFF.

This clone was seen just once. This chain joins TRBV6-5 and TRBJ2-5; 8 positions agree with TRBD2. Germline CDR1 and CDR2: MNHEY and SVGAGI. The CDR3 runs 14 residues. The junction had 11 bases not matched to a gene; V was cut back by 8 bases and J by 6 bases. CDR3 sequence reads: CASDPGGTVKTQYF. Written as DNA, the CDR3 is TGTGCCAGCGACCCGGGAGGGACGGTGAAGACCCAGTACTTC.

This chain links TRBV28 with TRBJ1-2, with 7 bases lining up with TRBD1. With V trimmed by 6 bases and J by 3 bases, 7 bases remained unmatched. The CDR3 contains 14 residues. Germline V gives CDR1 MDHEN, CDR2 SYDVKM. The CDR3 here is CASSKQGNYYGYTF. DNA of the CDR3: TGTGCCAGCAGCAAACAGGGGAATTACTATGGCTACACCTTC.

The CDR3 coding sequence is TGTGCCAGCTTGCGGGGGGGCCACTCCTACAATGAGCAGTTCTTC. Protein sequence: CASLRGGHSYNEQFF. The V gene is TRBV2, the J gene TRBJ2-1; the match to TRBD2 covers 9 bases. The CDR3 consists of 15 residues. Trimming at V came to 8 bases and at J to 0 bases, leaving 5 bases not matched to a gene. The germline gives CDR1 SNHLY, CDR2 FYNNEI.

The gene calls are TRBV18 and TRBJ2-7, with 8 bases that match TRBD1. CDR3 length: 15 amino acids. V lost 3 bases and J lost 5; bases outside the gene matches: 9. Germline V lookup: CDR1 KGHSH, CDR2 LQKENI. CDR3 sequence (DNA): TGTGCCAGCTCACCCACTTCAGGGGGCTTTGACGAGCAGTACTTC. This encodes CASSPTSGGFDEQYF. The full variable domain, its missing parts supplied by reference TRBV18 and TRBJ2-7, is NAGVMQNPRHLVRRRGQEARLRCSPMKGHSHVYWYRQLPEEGLKFMVYLQKENIIDESGMPKERFSAEFPKEGPSILRIQQVVRGDSAAYFCASSPTSGGFDEQYFGPGTRLTVT.

A few counts support this clone. The chain uses TRBV5-1 and TRBJ2-1; perhaps TRBD2 as D (7 bases). Germline V CDR1 and CDR2: SGHRS, YFSETQ. V was shortened by 6 bases and J by 8 bases, with 18 bases between the two germline ends. The CDR3 loop spans 14 amino acids. Here the CDR3 reads CASTGRGNRYEQFF. CDR3 bases: TGCGCCAGCACGGGGAGGGGGAATCGCTATGAGCAGTTCTTC. Full variable domain (rest looked up from reference TRBV5-1 and TRBJ2-1): KAGVTQTPRYLIKTRGQQVTLSCSPISGHRSVSWYQQTPGQGLQFLFEYFSETQRNKGNFPGRFSGRQFSNSRSEMNVSTLELGDSALYLCASTGRGNRYEQFFGPGTRLTVL.